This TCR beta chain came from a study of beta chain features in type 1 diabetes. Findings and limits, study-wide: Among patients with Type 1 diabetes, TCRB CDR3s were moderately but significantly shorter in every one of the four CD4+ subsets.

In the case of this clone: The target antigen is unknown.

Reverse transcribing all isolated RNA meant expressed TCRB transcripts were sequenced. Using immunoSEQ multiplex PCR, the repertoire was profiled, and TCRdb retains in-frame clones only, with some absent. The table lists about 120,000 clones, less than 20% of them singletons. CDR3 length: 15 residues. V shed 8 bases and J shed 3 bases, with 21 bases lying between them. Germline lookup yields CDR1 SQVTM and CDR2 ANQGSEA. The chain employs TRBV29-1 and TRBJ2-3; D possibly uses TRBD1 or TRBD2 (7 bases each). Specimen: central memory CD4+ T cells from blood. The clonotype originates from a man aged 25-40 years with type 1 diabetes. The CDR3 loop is CSPYSPGGGTDTQYF. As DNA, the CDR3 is TGCAGCCCCTACTCCCCAGGGGGGGGAACAGATACGCAGTATTTT.